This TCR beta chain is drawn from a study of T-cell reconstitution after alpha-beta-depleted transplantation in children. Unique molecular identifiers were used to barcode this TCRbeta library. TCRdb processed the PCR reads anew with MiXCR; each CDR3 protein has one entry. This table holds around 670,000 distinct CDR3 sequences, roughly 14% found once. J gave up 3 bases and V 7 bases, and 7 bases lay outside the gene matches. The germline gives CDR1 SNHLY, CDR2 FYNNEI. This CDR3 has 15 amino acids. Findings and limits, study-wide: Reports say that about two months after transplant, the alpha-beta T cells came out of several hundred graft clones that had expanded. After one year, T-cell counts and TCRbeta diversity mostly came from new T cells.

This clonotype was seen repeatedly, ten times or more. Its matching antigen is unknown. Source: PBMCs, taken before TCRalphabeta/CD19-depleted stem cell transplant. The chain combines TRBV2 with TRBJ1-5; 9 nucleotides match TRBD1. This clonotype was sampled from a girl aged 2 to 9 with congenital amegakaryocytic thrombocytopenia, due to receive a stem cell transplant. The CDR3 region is CASNRDRDINQPQHF. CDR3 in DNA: TGTGCCAGCAACCGGGACAGGGACATCAATCAGCCCCAGCATTTT. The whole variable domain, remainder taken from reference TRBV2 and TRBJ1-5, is EPEVTQTPSHQVTQMGQEVILRCVPISNHLYFYWYRQILGQKVEFLVSFYNNEISEKSEIFDDQFSVERPDGSNFTLKIRSTKLEDSAMYFCASNRDRDINQPQHFGDGTRLSIL.